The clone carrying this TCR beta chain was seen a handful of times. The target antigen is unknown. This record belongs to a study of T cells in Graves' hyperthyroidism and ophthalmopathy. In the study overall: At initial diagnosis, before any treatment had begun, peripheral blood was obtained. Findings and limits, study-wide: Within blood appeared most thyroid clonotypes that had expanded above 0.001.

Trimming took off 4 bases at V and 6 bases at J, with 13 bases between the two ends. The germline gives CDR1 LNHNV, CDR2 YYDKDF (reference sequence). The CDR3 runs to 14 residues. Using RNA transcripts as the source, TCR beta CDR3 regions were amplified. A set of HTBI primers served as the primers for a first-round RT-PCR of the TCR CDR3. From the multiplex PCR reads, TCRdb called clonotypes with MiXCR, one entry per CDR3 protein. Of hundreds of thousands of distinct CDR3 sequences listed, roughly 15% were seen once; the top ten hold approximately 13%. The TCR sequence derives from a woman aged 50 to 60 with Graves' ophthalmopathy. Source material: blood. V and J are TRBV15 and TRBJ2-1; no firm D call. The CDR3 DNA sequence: TGTGCCACCAGCAAAGCTCTAGGTCGCAATGAGCAGTTCTTC. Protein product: CATSKALGRNEQFF.